This T cell receptor beta chain was retrieved from a study of blood T cell repertoires in COVID-19. All enrollees were roughly 18 to 95 years old and from about 25 US areas. Profiling relied on immunoSEQ multiplex PCR, and the TCRdb table lists in-frame clones only, not all of them. The sample yields 350,000 to 400,000 clones, approximately 93% seen once. This CDR3 has 13 residues. The V gene's germline CDR1 is MNHEY and CDR2 SMNVEV (reference sequence). With 5 bases removed from V and 4 bases from J, the gap between germline ends came to 11 bases. V is TRBV27 and J is TRBJ1-2; D might be TRBD1 (5 bases). Specimen: PBMCs or T cells enriched from blood (not recorded which). The receptor comes from a woman aged 35 to 49 who had been exposed to COVID-19. The CDR3 coding sequence is TGTGCCAGCAGTCCGACGGGGGTCTATGGCTACACCTTC. As protein: CASSPTGVYGYTF.